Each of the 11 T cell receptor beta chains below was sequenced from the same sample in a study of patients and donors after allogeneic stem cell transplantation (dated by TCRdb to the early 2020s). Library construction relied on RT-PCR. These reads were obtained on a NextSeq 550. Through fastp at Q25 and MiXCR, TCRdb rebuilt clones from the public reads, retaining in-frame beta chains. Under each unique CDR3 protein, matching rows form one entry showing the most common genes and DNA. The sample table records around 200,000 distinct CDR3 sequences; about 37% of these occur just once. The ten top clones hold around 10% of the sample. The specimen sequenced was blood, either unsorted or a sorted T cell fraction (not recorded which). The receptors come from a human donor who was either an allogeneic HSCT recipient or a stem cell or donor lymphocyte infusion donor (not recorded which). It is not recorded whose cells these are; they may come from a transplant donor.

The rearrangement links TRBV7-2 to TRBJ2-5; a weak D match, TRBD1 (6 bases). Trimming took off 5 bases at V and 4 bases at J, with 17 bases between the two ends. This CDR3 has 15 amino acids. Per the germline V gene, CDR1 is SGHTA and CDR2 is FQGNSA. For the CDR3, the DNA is TGTGCCAGCAGCCAAATAGGACAGCTATTAGAGACCCAGTACTTC. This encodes CASSQIGQLLETQYF.

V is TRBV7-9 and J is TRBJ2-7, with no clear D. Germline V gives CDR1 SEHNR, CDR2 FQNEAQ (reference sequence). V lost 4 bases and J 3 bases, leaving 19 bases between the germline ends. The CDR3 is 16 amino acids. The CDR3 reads CASSSPSPWQVYEQYF. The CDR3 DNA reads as TGTGCCAGCAGCTCCCCCTCGCCTTGGCAGGTCTACGAGCAGTACTTC.

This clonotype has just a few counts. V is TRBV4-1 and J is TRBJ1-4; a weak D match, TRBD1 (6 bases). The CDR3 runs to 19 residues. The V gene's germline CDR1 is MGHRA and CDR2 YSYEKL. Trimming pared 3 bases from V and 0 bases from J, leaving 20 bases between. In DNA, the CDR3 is TGCGCCAGCAGCCAGGGGAGGGCACGGACAGCAACAACTAATGAAAAACTGTTTTTT. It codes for CASSQGRARTATTNEKLFF.

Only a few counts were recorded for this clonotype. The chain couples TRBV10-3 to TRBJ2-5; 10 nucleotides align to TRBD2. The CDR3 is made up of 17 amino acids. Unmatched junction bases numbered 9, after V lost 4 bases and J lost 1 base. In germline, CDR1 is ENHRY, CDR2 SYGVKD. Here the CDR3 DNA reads TGTGCCATCAGTGCGCAATATCTAGCGGGGGCCCAAGAGACCCAGTACTTC. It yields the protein CAISAQYLAGAQETQYF.

The CDR3 coding sequence is TGTGCCAGCAGCAAATTCCTATGGTCAGGCCTTGGGGTGGGGGAAAAACTGTTTTTT. The encoded protein is CASSKFLWSGLGVGEKLFF. The genes are TRBV21-1 and TRBJ1-4. TRBV21-1 is listed as a pseudogene. The CDR3 totals 19 residues.

The CDR3 DNA sequence: TGTGCCAGCAGTGATTCGTATAGCAATCAGCCCCAGCATTTT. Protein: CASSDSYSNQPQHF. The rearrangement uses TRBV25-1 and TRBJ1-5; the D is unclear. V shed 3 bases and J shed 0 bases, with 6 bases lying between them. This CDR3 has 14 amino acids. The V gene's germline CDR1 is MGHDK and CDR2 SYGVNS. Together with reference TRBV25-1 and TRBJ1-5, the CDR3 gives the full variable domain: EADIYQTPRYLVIGTGKKITLECSQTMGHDKMYWYQQDPGMELHLIHYSYGVNSTEKGDLSSESTVSRIRTEHFPLTLESARPSHTSQYLCASSDSYSNQPQHFGDGTRLSIL.

CDR3 loop: CASSLATEYNEQFF. In nucleotides, the CDR3 is TGTGCCAGCAGCTTAGCAACAGAGTACAATGAGCAGTTCTTC. The genes are TRBV7-7 and TRBJ2-1; D is ambiguous. Germline values: CDR1 SSHAT, CDR2 FNYEAQ (reference sequence). The CDR3 runs 14 residues. V shed 0 bases and J shed 4 bases, with 7 bases lying between them.

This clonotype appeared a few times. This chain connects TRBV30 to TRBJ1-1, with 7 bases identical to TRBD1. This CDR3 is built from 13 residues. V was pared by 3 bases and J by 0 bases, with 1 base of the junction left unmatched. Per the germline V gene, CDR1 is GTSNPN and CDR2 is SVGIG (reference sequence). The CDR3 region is CAWRGQLNTEAFF. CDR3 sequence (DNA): TGTGCCTGGAGGGGACAGCTGAACACTGAAGCTTTCTTT.

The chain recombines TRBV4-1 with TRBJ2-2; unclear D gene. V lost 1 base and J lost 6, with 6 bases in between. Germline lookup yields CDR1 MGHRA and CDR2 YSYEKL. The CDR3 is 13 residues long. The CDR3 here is CASSQVYSGELFF. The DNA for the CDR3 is TGCGCCAGCAGCCAAGTCTATTCCGGGGAGCTGTTTTTT.

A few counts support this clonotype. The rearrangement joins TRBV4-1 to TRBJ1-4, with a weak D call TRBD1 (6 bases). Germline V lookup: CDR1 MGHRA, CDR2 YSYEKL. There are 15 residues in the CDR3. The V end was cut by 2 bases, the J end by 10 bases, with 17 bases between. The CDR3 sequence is CASSQSGAGWGKLFF. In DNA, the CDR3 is TGCGCCAGCAGCCAATCGGGGGCAGGGTGGGGAAAACTGTTTTTT.

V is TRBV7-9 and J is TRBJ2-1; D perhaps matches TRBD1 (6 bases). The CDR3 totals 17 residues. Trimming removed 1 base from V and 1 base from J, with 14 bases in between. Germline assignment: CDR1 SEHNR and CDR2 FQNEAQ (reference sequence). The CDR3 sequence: CASSLVWRRGSYNEQFF. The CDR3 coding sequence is TGTGCCAGCAGCTTAGTTTGGCGCAGGGGATCCTACAATGAGCAGTTCTTC.